This TCR beta chain was sequenced in a study of T cell repertoires in cytomegalovirus infection. Study-level background: It was the public TCR beta signatures that indicated both CMV infection and matching HLA type.

In germline, CDR1 is MGHDK, CDR2 SYGVNS. Between the trimmed V and J ends, which lost 4 bases and 0 bases, there was a span of 9 bases. This CDR3 has 15 amino acids. TCRdb passed the reads through MiXCR, listing each CDR3 protein once. The table has 200,000 to 300,000 distinct CDR3 sequences, roughly an eighth seen once; the top ten hold 1.5% to 2%. The rearrangement uses TRBV25-1 and TRBJ2-2; perhaps TRBD1 as D (6 bases). The sequencing input was PBMCs. The clonotype was recovered from a human donor in good health (CMV status not recorded). Some clones in this sample may be carry-over from other donors' samples. The CDR3 nucleotides are TGTGCCAGCAGTGGAAGGACAGCGAACACCGGGGAGCTGTTTTTT. It specifies CASSGRTANTGELFF.